This T cell receptor (beta chain) emerged from a study of cytomegalovirus exposure and HLA in healthy donors. As regards this clone: Antigen specificity is unknown. Distinct nucleotide sequences in the sample also encode this CDR3.

V lost 0 bases and J lost 2; bases outside the gene matches: 8. CDR1 is SEHNR, CDR2 FQNEAQ, per germline (reference sequence). CDR3 length: 18 amino acids. The PCR contained 60 Vbeta and 13 Jbeta primers. TCRdb's copy holds only in-frame clones and misses some; the assay was immunoSEQ multiplex PCR. Here the sample spans roughly 140,000 clones, around 84% being singletons. Findings of the study overall: Analyses of presence and absence presupposed an approximately uniform sequencing depth across donors.

The chain carries TRBV7-9 and TRBJ2-5, with 11 nucleotides matching TRBD2. The sequence came from a boy aged 2 to 10 in good health and CMV-seronegative. Sample: PBMCs. The DNA for the CDR3 is TGTGCCAGCAGCTTAGCTTCTGGTCTAGCGGGAGGACAAGAGACCCAGTACTTC. Protein sequence: CASSLASGLAGGQETQYF.